This is a list of T cell receptor beta chains from one sample in a study of blood T cell repertoires in COVID-19. Repertoires were generated with immunoSEQ multiplex PCR, while TCRdb's copy carries only in-frame clones and drops some. The sample carries 250,000 to 300,000 clones, 85% to 90% recorded once. Sequencing input: PBMCs or T cells enriched from blood (not recorded which). Receptors originate from a man aged 18 to 29 who had recovered from COVID-19. The CDR3 runs from the conserved cysteine through the conserved F or W. The order of the fields is D gene, clone size, V gene, J gene, CDR3 protein, CDR3 DNA. D genes are given only for firm matches. Expanded clones are given a class, and other clones once, few, many or no size at all.

-	-	TRBV19	TRBJ1-5	CASSTLRGQPQHF	TGTGCCAGTAGTACCCTCAGGGGACAGCCCCAGCATTTT
-	-	TRBV5-5	TRBJ2-7	CASSPHAAYEQYF	TGTGCCAGCAGCCCGCATGCGGCGTACGAGCAGTACTTC
-	-	TRBV6-5	TRBJ1-2	CASSYYGSTNYGYTF	TGTGCCAGCAGTTACTATGGCAGTACTAACTATGGCTACACCTTC
-	few	TRBV15	TRBJ2-7	CATSRDPSGAYEQYF	TGTGCCACCAGCAGAGATCCATCCGGGGCCTACGAGCAGTACTTC
TRBD1	-	TRBV5-1	TRBJ2-1	CASSSGPGQGYNEQFF	TGCGCCAGCAGCTCGGGCCCGGGACAGGGGTACAATGAGCAGTTCTTC
TRBD2	-	TRBV19	TRBJ2-7	CASSNRGTSTSYEQYF	TGTGCCAGTAGTAATAGGGGGACTAGCACCTCCTACGAGCAGTACTTC
TRBD1	-	TRBV27	TRBJ1-4	CASSRNLQGIPEKLFF	TGTGCCAGCAGCAGAAATTTACAGGGGATACCGGAAAAACTGTTTTTT
-	-	TRBV19	TRBJ2-6	CASSLILSSGANVLTF	TGTGCCAGTAGTCTGATACTTAGCTCTGGGGCCAACGTCCTGACTTTC
TRBD1	-	TRBV6-5	TRBJ2-5	CASPDREETQYF	TGTGCCAGCCCCGACAGGGAAGAGACCCAGTACTTC
-	once	TRBV19	TRBJ1-2	CASNSQGNYGYTF	TGTGCCAGTAATTCTCAGGGGAACTATGGCTACACCTTC
TRBD2	-	TRBV7-2	TRBJ2-1	CASRAGGEVRGNEQFF	TGTGCCAGCAGGGCGGGGGGAGAGGTTAGGGGAAATGAGCAGTTCTTC
-	-	TRBV5-4	TRBJ1-6	CASSLETGANSPLHF	TGTGCCAGCAGCTTGGAGACAGGAGCCAATTCACCCCTCCACTTT
TRBD2	-	TRBV28	TRBJ2-1	CASSTTAGADNEQFF	TGTGCCAGCAGTACAACGGCGGGAGCGGATAATGAGCAGTTCTTC
TRBD2	-	TRBV27	TRBJ2-1	CASSKLAGFQYNEQFF	TGTGCCAGCAGTAAACTAGCGGGATTCCAGTACAATGAGCAGTTCTTC
-	-	TRBV19	TRBJ1-2	CASSIDLWAGDGYTF	TGTGCCAGTAGTATAGATCTATGGGCAGGGGATGGCTACACCTTC
TRBD2	-	TRBV5-1	TRBJ2-7	CASSLLGTSGGNEQYF	TGCGCCAGCAGCTTGCTTGGGACTAGCGGGGGAAACGAGCAGTACTTC
TRBD1	-	TRBV27	TRBJ1-2	CASSLGTGYGYTF	TGTGCCAGCAGTCTGGGGACAGGCTATGGCTACACCTTC
-	-	TRBV27	TRBJ1-6	CASSYPNSPLHF	TGTGCCAGCAGTTATCCGAATTCACCCCTCCACTTT